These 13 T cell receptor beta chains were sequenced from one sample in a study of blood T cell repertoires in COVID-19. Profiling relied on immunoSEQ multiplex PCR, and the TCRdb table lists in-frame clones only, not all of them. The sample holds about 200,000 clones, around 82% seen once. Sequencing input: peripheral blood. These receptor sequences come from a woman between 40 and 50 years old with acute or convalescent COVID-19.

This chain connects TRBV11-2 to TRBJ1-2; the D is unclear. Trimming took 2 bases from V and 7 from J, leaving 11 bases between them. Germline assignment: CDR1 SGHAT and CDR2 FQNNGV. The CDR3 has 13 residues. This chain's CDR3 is CASSLSRSGGYTF. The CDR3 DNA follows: TGTGCCAGCAGCTTATCTCGTTCGGGTGGCTACACCTTC.

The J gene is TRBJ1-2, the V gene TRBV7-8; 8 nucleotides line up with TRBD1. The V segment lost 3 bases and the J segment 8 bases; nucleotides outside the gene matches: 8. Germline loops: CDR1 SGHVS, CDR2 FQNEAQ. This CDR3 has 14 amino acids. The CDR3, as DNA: TGTGCCAGCAGCTTTGACAGGGGTTCAAGGGGCTACACCTTC. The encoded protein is CASSFDRGSRGYTF.

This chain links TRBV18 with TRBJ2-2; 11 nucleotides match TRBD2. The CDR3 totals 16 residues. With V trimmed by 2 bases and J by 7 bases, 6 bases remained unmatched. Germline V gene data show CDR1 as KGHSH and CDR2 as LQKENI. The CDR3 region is CASSPTLAGANGELFF. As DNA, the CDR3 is TGTGCCAGCTCACCAACACTAGCGGGGGCAAACGGGGAGCTGTTTTTT.

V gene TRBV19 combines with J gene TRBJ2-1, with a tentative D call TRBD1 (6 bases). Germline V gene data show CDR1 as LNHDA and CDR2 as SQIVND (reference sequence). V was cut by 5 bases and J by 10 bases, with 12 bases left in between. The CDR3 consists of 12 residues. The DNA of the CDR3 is TGTGCCAGTAGTCCTCGAAGGGGGGAGCAGTTCTTC. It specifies CASSPRRGEQFF.

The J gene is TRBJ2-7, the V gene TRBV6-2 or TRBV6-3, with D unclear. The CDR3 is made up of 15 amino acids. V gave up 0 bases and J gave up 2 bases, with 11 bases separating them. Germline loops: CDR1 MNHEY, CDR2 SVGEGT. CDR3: CASSYSRFNAYEQYF. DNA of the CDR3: TGTGCCAGCAGTTACTCGCGGTTTAACGCCTACGAGCAGTACTTC.

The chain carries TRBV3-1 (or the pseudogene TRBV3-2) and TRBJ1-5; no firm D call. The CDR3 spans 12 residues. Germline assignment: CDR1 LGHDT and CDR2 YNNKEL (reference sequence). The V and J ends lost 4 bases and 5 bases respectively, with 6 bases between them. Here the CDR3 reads CASSRRDQPQHF. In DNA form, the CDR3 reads TGTGCCAGCAGCCGGAGGGATCAGCCCCAGCATTTT.

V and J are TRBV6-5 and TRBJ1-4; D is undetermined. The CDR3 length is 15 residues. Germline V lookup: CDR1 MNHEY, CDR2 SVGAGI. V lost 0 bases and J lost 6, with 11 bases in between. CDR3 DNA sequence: TGTGCCAGCAGTTACTCGGGAGTAAGGGATGAAAAACTGTTTTTT. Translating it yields CASSYSGVRDEKLFF.

CDR3 residues: CATSSTKMGLDNSPLHF. The CDR3 nucleotides are TGTGCCACCAGCAGCACAAAAATGGGACTGGATAATTCACCCCTCCACTTT. V and J are TRBV15 and TRBJ1-6; the D gene is possibly TRBD1 (5 bases). V shed 3 bases and J shed 5 bases, with 17 bases lying between them. CDR3 size: 17 residues. Germline V gene sequence: CDR1 LNHNV, CDR2 YYDKDF (reference sequence). The full variable domain, its missing parts supplied by reference TRBV15 and TRBJ1-6, is DAMVIQNPRYQVTQFGKPVTLSCSQTLNHNVMYWYQQKSSQAPKLLFHYYDKDFNNEADTPDNFQSRRPNTSFCFLDIRSPGLGDTAMYLCATSSTKMGLDNSPLHFGNGTRLTVT.

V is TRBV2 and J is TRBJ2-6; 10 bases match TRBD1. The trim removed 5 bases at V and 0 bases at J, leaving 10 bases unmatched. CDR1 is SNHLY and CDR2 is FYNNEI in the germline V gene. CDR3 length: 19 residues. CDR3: CASSLNVGQGYSGANVLTF. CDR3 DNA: TGTGCCAGCAGTTTGAATGTGGGACAGGGGTACTCTGGGGCCAACGTCCTGACTTTC.

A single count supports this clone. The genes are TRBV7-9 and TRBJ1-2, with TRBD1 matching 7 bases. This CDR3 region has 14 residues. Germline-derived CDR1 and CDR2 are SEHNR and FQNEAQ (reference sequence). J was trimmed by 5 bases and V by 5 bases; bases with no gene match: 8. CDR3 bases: TGTGCCAGCAGCATCAGGGGGATCGAATATGGCTACACCTTC. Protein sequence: CASSIRGIEYGYTF.

The DNA of the CDR3 is TGTGCCAGCAGCTTTTCAATGAACACTGAAGCTTTCTTT. Its translation: CASSFSMNTEAFF. This chain joins TRBV5-5 and TRBJ1-1; D ambiguous. This CDR3 has 13 amino acids. The germline gives CDR1 SGHKS, CDR2 YYEKEE (reference sequence). Trimming cost V 2 bases and J 0 bases, with 5 bases left between them.

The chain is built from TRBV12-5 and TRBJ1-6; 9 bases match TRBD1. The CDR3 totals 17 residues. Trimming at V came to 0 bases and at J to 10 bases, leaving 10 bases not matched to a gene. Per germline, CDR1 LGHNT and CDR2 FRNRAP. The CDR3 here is CASGLVDPDRGRSPLHF. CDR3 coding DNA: TGTGCTAGTGGTTTGGTCGATCCGGACAGGGGACGCTCACCCCTCCACTTT.

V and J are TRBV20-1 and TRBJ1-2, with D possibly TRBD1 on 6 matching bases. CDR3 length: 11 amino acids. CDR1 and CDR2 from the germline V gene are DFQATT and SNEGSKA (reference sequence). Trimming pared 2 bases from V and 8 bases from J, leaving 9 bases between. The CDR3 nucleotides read TGCAGTGCTAGACAGGGGAACGGCTACACCTTC. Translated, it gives CSARQGNGYTF.